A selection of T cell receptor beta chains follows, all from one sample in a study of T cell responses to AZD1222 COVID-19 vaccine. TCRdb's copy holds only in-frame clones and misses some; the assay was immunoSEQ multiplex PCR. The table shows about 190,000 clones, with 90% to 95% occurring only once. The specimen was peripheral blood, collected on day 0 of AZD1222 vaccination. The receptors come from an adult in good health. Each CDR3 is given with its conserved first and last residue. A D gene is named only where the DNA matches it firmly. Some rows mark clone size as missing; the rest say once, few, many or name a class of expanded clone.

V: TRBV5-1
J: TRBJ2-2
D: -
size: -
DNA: TGCGCCACCAAGTTGCGAGGAGGGGTCACCGGGGAGCTGTTTTTT
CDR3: CATKLRGGVTGELFF

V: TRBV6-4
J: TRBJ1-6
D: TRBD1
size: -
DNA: TGTGCCAGCAGTCGGGACAGGGGGCTTTCACCCCTCCACTTT
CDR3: CASSRDRGLSPLHF

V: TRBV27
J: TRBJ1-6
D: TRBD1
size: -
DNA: TGTGCCAGCAGTTTACGCTTCGGGACAGGGGTATCACCCCTCCACTTT
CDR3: CASSLRFGTGVSPLHF

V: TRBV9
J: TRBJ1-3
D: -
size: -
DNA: TGTGCCAGCAGCCCCCACGATTCAGGAAACACCATATATTTT
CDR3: CASSPHDSGNTIYF

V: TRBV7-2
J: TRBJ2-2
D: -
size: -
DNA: TGTGCCAGCAGCTTGAGCACAGCTAACACCGGGGAGCTGTTTTTT
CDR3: CASSLSTANTGELFF

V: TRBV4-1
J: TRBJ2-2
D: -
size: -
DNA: TGCGCCAGCAGCCAATTGAGCCTATCGAACACCGGGGAGCTGTTTTTT
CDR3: CASSQLSLSNTGELFF

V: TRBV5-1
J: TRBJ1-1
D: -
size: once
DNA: TGCGCCAGCAGCTTGAAAGGCATTAACACTGAAGCTTTCTTT
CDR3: CASSLKGINTEAFF

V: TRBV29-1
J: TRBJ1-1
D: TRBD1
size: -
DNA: TGCAGCGTTGCACAGGGGATGAACACTGAAGCTTTCTTT
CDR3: CSVAQGMNTEAFF

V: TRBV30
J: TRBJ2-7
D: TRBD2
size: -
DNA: TGTGCCTGGAGTCCGTACACGGGCGGAGGGGCTAGCGGGACGACCTACGAGCAGTACTTC
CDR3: CAWSPYTGGGASGTTYEQYF

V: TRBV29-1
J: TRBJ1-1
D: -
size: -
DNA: TGCAGCGTGTCAGGGAAAATGAACACTGAAGCTTTCTTT
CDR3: CSVSGKMNTEAFF

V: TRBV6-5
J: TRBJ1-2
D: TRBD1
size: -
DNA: TGTGCCAGCAGTTCCTCGACAGGGGTGGATGGCTACACCTTC
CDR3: CASSSSTGVDGYTF

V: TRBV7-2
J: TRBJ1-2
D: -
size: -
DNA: TGTGCCAGCAGCTTAGGGGAGGGCCTCTATGGCTACACCTTC
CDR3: CASSLGEGLYGYTF

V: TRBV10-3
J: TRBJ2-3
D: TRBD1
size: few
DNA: TGTGCCATCAGTGGTGGGACAGGGGGGGGTACAGATACGCAGTATTTT
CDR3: CAISGGTGGGTDTQYF

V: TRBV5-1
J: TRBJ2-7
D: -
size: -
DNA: TGCGCCAGCAGCTGGGACGGGTTCGAGCAGTACTTC
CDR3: CASSWDGFEQYF

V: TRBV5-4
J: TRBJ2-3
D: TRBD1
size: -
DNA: TGTGCCAGCAGCTTAGGGGGCAGGTCTAGCACAGATACGCAGTATTTT
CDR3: CASSLGGRSSTDTQYF

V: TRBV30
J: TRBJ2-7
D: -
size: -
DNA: TGTGCCTGGAGTGTTCGGCGGGACTACGAGCAGTACTTC
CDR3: CAWSVRRDYEQYF

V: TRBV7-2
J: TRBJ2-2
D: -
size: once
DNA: TGTGCCAGTACCCGGGGTTCCGGGGAGCTGTTTTTT
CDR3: CASTRGSGELFF

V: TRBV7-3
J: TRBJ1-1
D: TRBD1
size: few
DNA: TGTGCCAGCAGCTTAGAACAGGGGAAACTCGAAGCTTTCTTT
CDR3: CASSLEQGKLEAFF

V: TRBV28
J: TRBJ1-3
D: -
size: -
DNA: TGTGCCAGCAGTTTCCACAGGGCTGGAAACACCATATATTTT
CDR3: CASSFHRAGNTIYF

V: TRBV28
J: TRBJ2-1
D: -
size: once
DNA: TGTGCCAGCACCGCAATAGGGTCCTACAATGAGCAGTTCTTC
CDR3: CASTAIGSYNEQFF

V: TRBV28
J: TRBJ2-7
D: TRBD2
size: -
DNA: TGTGCCAGCAGTTTCCCCCGGACTAGCGGGATGACCTACGAGCAGTACTTC
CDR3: CASSFPRTSGMTYEQYF

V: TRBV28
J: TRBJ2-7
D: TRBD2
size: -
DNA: TGTGCCAGCAGAGGACTAGCGGATTCATACGAGCAGTACTTC
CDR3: CASRGLADSYEQYF

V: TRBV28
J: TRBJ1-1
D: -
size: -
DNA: TGTGCCAGCAGCCAAGTTCCCCGGAACACTGAAGCTTTCTTT
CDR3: CASSQVPRNTEAFF

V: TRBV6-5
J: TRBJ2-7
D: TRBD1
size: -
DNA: TGTGCCAGCAGTTATGCAGGGGGACAGTACTTC
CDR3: CASSYAGGQYF